The rows below give T cell receptor beta chains drawn from one sample of a study of cytomegalovirus exposure and HLA in healthy donors. Using immunoSEQ multiplex PCR, the repertoire was profiled, and TCRdb retains in-frame clones only, with some absent. The sample has tens of thousands of clones; roughly 74% are singletons. Material for sequencing was PBMCs. Every receptor here comes from a man aged 35-49 years in good health and CMV-seropositive. Both conserved end residues are part of each CDR3. A D gene is named only where the DNA matches it firmly. Expanded clones are given a class, and other clones once, few, many or no size at all.

clone size,D gene,J gene,V gene,CDR3 DNA,CDR3 protein
-,-,TRBJ2-3,TRBV11-2,TGTGCCAGCAGCTCGGTAGGGGGATTTAGCACAGATACGCAGTATTTT,CASSSVGGFSTDTQYF
-,TRBD1,TRBJ2-7,TRBV2,TGTGCCAGCAGTAGAGGGGGCCCCTACGAGCAGTACTTC,CASSRGGPYEQYF
-,TRBD2,TRBJ2-1,TRBV5-1,TGCGCCAGCAGCCCAAGCGGGGAACCCTACAATGAGCAGTTCTTC,CASSPSGEPYNEQFF
-,-,TRBJ1-1,TRBV19,TGTGCCAGTAGCCCCCGGGGGGCGAACACTGAAGCTTTCTTT,CASSPRGANTEAFF
few,-,TRBJ1-1,TRBV30,TGTGCCGGAAAACAGGGTGACACTGAAGCTTTCTTT,CAGKQGDTEAFF
-,TRBD2,TRBJ2-2,TRBV6-1,TGTGCCAGCGGGAGCGGGGGGCTAAACACCGGGGAGCTGTTTTTT,CASGSGGLNTGELFF
few,-,TRBJ1-1,TRBV7-9,TGTTCCAGTGGACAGTCGAACACTGAAGCTTTCTTT,CSSGQSNTEAFF
-,-,TRBJ2-7,TRBV5-1,TGCGCCAGCAGCTACGGACGGCCGGGGTTTGACGAGCAGTACTTC,CASSYGRPGFDEQYF
-,TRBD1,TRBJ2-7,TRBV5-5,TGTGCCAGCAGCCCTTGGGGGGACAGGGAAAAATACGAGCAGTACTTC,CASSPWGDREKYEQYF
-,-,TRBJ1-5,TRBV19,TGTGCCAGCCGGGACGGCACCACCCGGGGGAGCAATCAGCCCCAGCATTTT,CASRDGTTRGSNQPQHF
-,TRBD2,TRBJ2-3,TRBV29-1,TGCAGCGCCCACGGGGGGACCCCTAGCACAGATACGCAGTATTTT,CSAHGGTPSTDTQYF
-,-,TRBJ1-5,TRBV11-2,TGTGCCAGCAGCTTAAGTAGATCCAATCAGCCCCAGCATTTT,CASSLSRSNQPQHF
-,TRBD1,TRBJ1-2,TRBV6-6,TGTGCCAGCAGTTACTCGGGGGACAGGGGAGGGGGCTACACCTTC,CASSYSGDRGGGYTF
-,-,TRBJ2-7,TRBV27,TGTGCCAGCAGTTTAGTAGACAGGTCCTGCGAGCAGTACTTC,CASSLVDRSCEQYF
-,TRBD2,TRBJ2-1,TRBV7-2,TGTGCCAGCAGTCCCGGGACTAGTACTATCTCGGGGAATGAGCAGTTCTTC,CASSPGTSTISGNEQFF
-,-,TRBJ1-6,TRBV30,TGTGCCCGTGACAGGCCCGGTAGTCCCCTCCACTTT,CARDRPGSPLHF
-,TRBD2,TRBJ2-5,TRBV11-2,TGTGCCAGCAGCGTATCTAGCGGGGGAGTCGAGACCCAGTACTTC,CASSVSSGGVETQYF